Sequencing of this T cell receptor (beta chain) was carried out in a study of T cells after yellow fever vaccination. Across the study: Some fractions had low cell numbers, and these were prepared with SMART-Seq v4 Ultra Low Input.

For TCR, cDNA came from 5'RACE template switching, which added a universal primer site and UMIs. Using its own MiXCR run on the 5' RACE reads, TCRdb lists one record per CDR3 protein. The sample shows approximately 510,000 distinct CDR3 sequences, about a fifth of them seen only once. A note on this clonotype: What it binds is unknown.

Trimming pared 4 bases from V and 4 bases from J, leaving 17 bases between. The V gene's germline CDR1 is LGHNT and CDR2 FRNRAP. The CDR3 runs 16 residues. General study points: Abundant bulk-population clonotypes could contaminate the FACS-sorted repertoires.

This chain uses TRBV12-5 with TRBJ2-1, with TRBD2 as a possible D gene (6 bases). This clonotype was obtained from a man aged 18 to 29 who received the YFV17D yellow fever vaccine. The specimen comprised PBMCs, sampled less than 25 days after the first yellow fever vaccination. As DNA, the CDR3 is TGTGCTAGTGGTTGGGTGGGTGGAGGGCCTTACAATGAGCAGTTCTTC. It yields the protein CASGWVGGGPYNEQFF.